Listed below are T cell receptor beta chains from one sample, sequenced in a study of response to subunit inactivated influenza vaccine. TCRdb processed the RT-PCR reads anew with MiXCR; each CDR3 protein has one entry. The sample consists of about 780,000 distinct CDR3 sequences, about a fifth of them appearing once. The input for sequencing was PBMCs from blood, taken roughly 5 days after vaccination. These receptors were taken from a man between 45 and 60 years old who received an inactivated influenza vaccine. The CDR3 runs from the conserved cysteine through the conserved F or W.

CDR3 length | J gene | V gene | CDR3 protein
16 | TRBJ2-7 | TRBV19 | CASSARGGSGSYEQYF
14 | TRBJ2-7 | TRBV10-3 | CAISGEDRPDEQYF
15 | TRBJ2-7 | TRBV10-3 | CAISGRDSLSYEQYF
14 | TRBJ2-2 | TRBV20-1 | CSAYRDTSFGELFF
15 | TRBJ1-2 | TRBV4-2 | CASSHRGQGGDGYTF
14 | TRBJ2-2 | TRBV6-1 | CASNTGGDTGELFF
15 | TRBJ2-6 | TRBV5-1 | CASSSTVSGANVLTF
16 | TRBJ2-1 | TRBV28 | CASVGMGGGEYNEQFF
17 | TRBJ1-4 | TRBV15 | CATSRDRDGTANEKLFF
13 | TRBJ1-2 | TRBV18 | CASSPQTDYGYTF
12 | TRBJ2-5 | TRBV9 | CASSEQGETQYF
12 | TRBJ2-3 | TRBV18 | CASSPLLDTQYF
15 | TRBJ2-7 | TRBV15 | CATSRGLGPSFEQYF
11 | TRBJ2-1 | TRBV20-1 | CSASQQGGQFF
13 | TRBJ1-1 | TRBV6-2/TRBV6-3 | CATHGRLNTEAFF
14 | TRBJ2-5 | TRBV5-1 | CASSSPGYQETQYF
14 | TRBJ2-3 | TRBV7-3 | CASRESLPTDTQYF
14 | TRBJ1-5 | TRBV6-2/TRBV6-3 | CASSYLRSSQPQHF
14 | TRBJ2-1 | TRBV4-3 | CASSQNGQGDEQFF
13 | TRBJ2-3 | TRBV7-9 | CASSLAGLHTQYF
16 | TRBJ2-5 | TRBV6-5 | CASSYSPTAVQETQYF
16 | TRBJ2-2 | TRBV20-1 | CSARDGAGGVTGELFF
16 | TRBJ1-3 | TRBV6-1 | CASSISRGQGGNTIYF
13 | TRBJ2-7 | TRBV20-1 | CSARPLVSYEQYF
14 | TRBJ2-5 | TRBV7-2 | CASRLASGQETQYF
15 | TRBJ2-3 | TRBV20-1 | CSAESDRGRSDTQYF
18 | TRBJ2-6 | TRBV6-5 | CASSYSGTRLSGANVLTF